A single sample gave rise to the 12 T cell receptor beta chains below, sequenced in a study of blood T cell repertoires in COVID-19 (dated by TCRdb to the early 2020s). Libraries were constructed by the immunoSEQ multiplex PCR assay. TCRdb retrieved this table from immuneACCESS and kept in-frame rearrangements only. Not all clones are present; in checked studies, unresolved V genes account for under half, and no reason is known for the remainder. For this sample the table gives fewer than 350,000 clones, of which roughly 93% were detected only once. The ten largest clones take up about 2.5% of the sample. Source material: PBMCs or T cells enriched from blood (not recorded which). Receptors were obtained from a middle-aged woman with acute COVID-19.

CDR3 region: CAWSRTGVHEQYF. CDR3 in DNA: TGTGCCTGGAGTAGGACAGGGGTTCACGAGCAGTACTTC. The chain carries TRBV30 and TRBJ2-7, with 9 bases matching TRBD1. This CDR3 is built from 13 residues. Germline V gene data show CDR1 as GTSNPN and CDR2 as SVGIG (reference sequence). With 2 bases clipped from V and 5 bases from J, the junction kept 4 bases outside the gene matches.

The V call is TRBV18, the J call TRBJ1-1; 9 bases agree with TRBD1. V was pared by 4 bases and J by 4 bases, with 7 bases of the junction left unmatched. The CDR3 extends over 15 amino acids. From germline, CDR1 is KGHSH and CDR2 LQKENI. The DNA of the CDR3 is TGTGCCAGCTCACTCGAACAGGGGGCTAGCACTGAAGCTTTCTTT. Translated: CASSLEQGASTEAFF.

The chain employs TRBV18 and TRBJ2-5, with no clear D. The ends were cut back, 3 bases at V and 1 base at J, with 9 bases in the middle. Germline CDR1 is KGHSH and CDR2 is LQKENI. This CDR3 contains 14 residues. CDR3 region: CASSPQTLQETQYF. The DNA for the CDR3 is TGTGCCAGCTCACCCCAGACACTCCAAGAGACCCAGTACTTC.

This chain joins TRBV24-1 and TRBJ2-3; 8 bases match TRBD1. The CDR3 consists of 15 residues. CDR1 KGHDR and CDR2 SFDVKD come from the germline V gene. The V and J ends lost 4 bases and 1 base, in that order; junction bases with no gene match: 3. CDR3 coding DNA: TGTGCCACCAGTGACGGACAGGGCGGCACAGATACGCAGTATTTT. Its protein is CATSDGQGGTDTQYF.

This clone occurred once. The rearrangement uses TRBV29-1 and TRBJ1-1; tentatively, D is TRBD1 (6 bases). Germline-derived CDR1 and CDR2 are SQVTM and ANQGSEA. Trimming left V 6 bases short and J 0 bases short, with 17 bases between. The CDR3 runs to 15 residues. The CDR3 nucleotides are TGCAGCGTCCAGGGGTATGAGGGCATGAACACTGAAGCTTTCTTT. It is translated as CSVQGYEGMNTEAFF.

This sequence joins TRBV5-4 and TRBJ2-1, with D possibly matching TRBD2 (6 bases). Germline V lookup: CDR1 SGHNT, CDR2 YYREEE (reference sequence). Trimming removed 2 bases at V and 4 bases at J, with 10 bases between. The CDR3 totals 14 residues. This CDR3 is CASSFWRGYNEQFF. DNA for the CDR3: TGTGCCAGCAGCTTCTGGCGGGGTTACAATGAGCAGTTCTTC.

Note on this clone: One end of the junction fails to match germline, which may point to a read error. This chain links TRBV19 with TRBJ1-5; 8 bases are a match to TRBD1. Germline assignment: CDR1 LNHDA and CDR2 SQIVND (reference sequence). The CDR3 contains 15 residues. The CDR3 DNA sequence: TGTGCCTGTAGCCCCTCCGGGACAGGCTATCAGCCCCAGCATTTT. It translates to CACSPSGTGYQPQHF.

V gene TRBV12-3 or TRBV12-4 combines with J gene TRBJ1-1; tentative D call: TRBD1 (5 bases). The CDR3 covers 13 residues. V was pared by 6 bases and J by 2 bases, with 10 bases between. The CDR3 spells CASSETDNTEAFF. CDR3 DNA: TGTGCCAGCAGCGAGACAGATAACACTGAAGCTTTCTTT.

This chain joins TRBV5-5 and TRBJ1-5, with D unresolved. Per germline, CDR1 SGHKS and CDR2 YYEKEE (reference sequence). The CDR3 consists of 14 residues. Trimming cost V 3 bases and J 3 bases, with 10 bases left between them. For the CDR3, the DNA is TGTGCCAGCAGCTCTAGGTCTTACAATCAGCCCCAGCATTTT. This translates into CASSSRSYNQPQHF.

This rearrangement joins TRBV28 to TRBJ2-1, with TRBD2 as a possible D gene (5 bases). Between the trimmed V and J ends, which lost 2 bases and 9 bases, there was a span of 35 bases. Germline CDR1 and CDR2: MDHEN and SYDVKM. The CDR3 sequence is 21 residues long. DNA for the CDR3: TGTGCCAGCAGTTTACTAACTAGTTCGATACCTAGCCCTAACCCAATTGGTGAGCAGTTCTTC. Residues: CASSLLTSSIPSPNPIGEQFF.

This chain joins TRBV18 and TRBJ1-1, with D hard to call. The germline V gene has CDR1 KGHSH and CDR2 LQKENI. CDR3 length equals 14 residues. Trimming removed 1 base at V and 7 bases at J, with 13 bases between. CDR3 in amino acids: CASSPQSVQNEAFF. For the CDR3, the DNA is TGTGCCAGCTCACCACAAAGTGTCCAGAATGAAGCTTTCTTT.

J is TRBJ1-5 and V is TRBV19, with unresolved D. From germline, CDR1 is LNHDA and CDR2 SQIVND (reference sequence). With 6 bases removed from V and 7 bases from J, the gap between germline ends came to 13 bases. The CDR3 covers 13 residues. This chain's CDR3 is CASRLGPGQPQHF. The CDR3 nucleotides are TGTGCCAGTAGGCTTGGGCCGGGGCAGCCCCAGCATTTT.